Reported below is one T cell receptor beta chain. The CDR3 is 14 residues long. CDR1 SGHRS and CDR2 YFSETQ come from the germline V gene. V lost 0 bases and J 6 bases, leaving 12 bases between the germline ends. The method was immunoSEQ multiplex PCR; TCRdb's version includes in-frame clones alone and lacks a portion of them. The sample has about 79,000 clones; more than 85% are singletons. The sample originates from a study of technical replicates of blood from a few donors. The genes are TRBV5-1 and TRBJ1-2; no reliable D call. This sequence originates from a human donor in good health. Some clones in this sample may be carry-over from other donors' samples. Sequenced material: T cells isolated from PBMCs. The CDR3 nucleotides are TGCGCCAGCAGCTTGGGAGGAGGAGAGAATGGCTACACCTTC. Its translation: CASSLGGGENGYTF.